These 19 T cell receptor beta chains were all obtained from the same sample, sequenced in a study of T cells in Graves' hyperthyroidism and ophthalmopathy. The investigators amplified TCR beta CDR3 regions from RNA transcripts. HTBI primers were the set used in a first-round RT-PCR of the TCR CDR3. MiXCR, applied by TCRdb to the multiplex PCR reads, yields one record per CDR3 protein. The repertoire holds roughly 580,000 distinct CDR3 sequences, with about 14% as singletons. Sequences were obtained from blood. Source of these receptors: a woman aged 25-40 years with Graves' hyperthyroidism that later progressed to Graves' ophthalmopathy.

The genes are TRBV6-1 and TRBJ1-4; D gene ambiguous. Germline values: CDR1 MNHNS, CDR2 SASEGT. V gave up 1 base and J gave up 4 bases, with 10 bases separating them. This CDR3 region has 15 residues. Written as DNA, the CDR3 is TGTGCCAGCAGTGAAGTGGCAGCAAATAATGAAAAACTGTTTTTT. It yields the protein CASSEVAANNEKLFF.

To note about this clonotype: A much larger clone sits a single nucleotide away, making a read error possible. The chain is built from TRBV6-9 and TRBJ2-7, with D perhaps matching TRBD2 (5 bases). The CDR3 sequence is 13 residues long. Germline CDR1 MNHGY, CDR2 SVAAGI. CDR3 residues: CAGSYDGAYEQYF. The CDR3, as DNA: TGTGCCGGCAGTTATGACGGGGCCTACGAGCAGTACTTC.

This clonotype came up a few times. The chain is built from TRBV27 and TRBJ1-2, with D possibly TRBD1 on 5 matching bases. The CDR3 covers 13 residues. The ends were cut back, 5 bases at V and 1 base at J, with 8 bases in the middle. Per the germline V gene, CDR1 is MNHEY and CDR2 is SMNVEV (reference sequence). CDR3 coding DNA: TGTGCCAGCAGTGAAGGACATAACTATGGCTACACCTTC. This gives the protein CASSEGHNYGYTF.

This clonotype was recorded at least ten times. The CDR3 nucleotides are TGTGCCAGTAGCGACGGGGGTTCACCCCTCCACTTT. Translating it yields CASSDGGSPLHF. The V gene is TRBV19, the J gene TRBJ1-6; TRBD1 might be the D (5 bases). Germline CDR1 LNHDA, CDR2 SQIVND (reference sequence). The CDR3 sequence is 12 residues long. The germline V and J ends were trimmed by 6 bases and 9 bases, with 9 bases remaining between them.

This clonotype was picked up a small number of times. The rearrangement joins TRBV5-1 to TRBJ1-5, with a possible D match to TRBD1 (6 bases). The CDR3 consists of 14 residues. V gave up 3 bases and J gave up 8 bases, with 15 bases separating them. Germline V gene data show CDR1 as SGHRS and CDR2 as YFSETQ. The chain's CDR3 is CASSSMAGEKPQHF. The CDR3 coding sequence is TGCGCCAGCAGCTCCATGGCAGGGGAAAAGCCCCAGCATTTT.

In the case of this clonotype: A single base separates this from a much larger clone, so it may be a read error. The V gene is TRBV20-1, the J gene TRBJ2-3, with D tentatively TRBD1 or TRBD2 (6 bases each). The CDR3 is made up of 11 amino acids. V lost 7 bases and J 10 bases, leaving 15 bases between the germline ends. Germline CDR1 reads DFQATT; CDR2 reads SNEGSKA (reference sequence). In DNA form, the CDR3 reads TGCAGTGGGGGGGCGGTGGATCCGCAGTATTTT. Translating gives CSGGAVDPQYF.

A remark on this clonotype: A single base separates this from a much larger clone, so it may be a read error. This chain links TRBV19 with TRBJ1-2, with TRBD1 identical over 7 bases. CDR1 and CDR2 (germline): LNHDA, SQIVND (reference sequence). The CDR3 runs to 15 residues. V was pared by 8 bases and J by 4 bases, with 13 bases of the junction left unmatched. The CDR3 coding sequence is TGTGCCAGTGCTACGGGACAGAGAACTATCTATGGCTACACCTTC. Translation: CASATGQRTIYGYTF.

The table lists this clonotype with a few counts. Sequence at one end of the junction differs from germline and may be a read error. This chain connects TRBV5-1 to TRBJ2-5; D is unclear. Germline V CDR1 and CDR2: SGHRS, YFSETQ. The CDR3 is 16 amino acids. Written as DNA, the CDR3 is TGCGCCAGCAGCTTGGGGGGAATGGGCCCCAAAGAGGCCCAGTACTTC. Protein product: CASSLGGMGPKEAQYF.

This clonotype was seen a handful of times. Written as DNA, the CDR3 is TGTGCCAGCAGCCCCGACGGCGGGGTTGCTGGCTACACCTTC. This translates into CASSPDGGVAGYTF. The chain uses TRBV7-3 and TRBJ1-2; D gene ambiguous. This CDR3 is 14 amino acids long. V was shortened by 5 bases and J by 7 bases, with 17 bases between the two germline ends. Germline lookup yields CDR1 SGHTA and CDR2 FQGTGA.

This clonotype was observed a handful of times. This may be a read error, as it is one base from a much larger clone. The CDR3 is CASSLNNGQETQYF. The CDR3 coding sequence is TGTGCCAGCAGTTTAAACAACGGGCAGGAGACCCAGTACTTC. The chain is built from TRBV12-3 or TRBV12-4 and TRBJ2-5; D gene unclear. The CDR3 is made up of 14 amino acids. V was trimmed by 2 bases and J by 5 bases, leaving 12 bases between them.

There are many counts of this clonotype. The chain carries TRBV6-1 and TRBJ2-7; D is unclear. Germline CDR1 is MNHNS and CDR2 is SASEGT. Trimming pared 2 bases from V and 6 bases from J, leaving 11 bases between. The length of the CDR3 is 13 residues. In DNA, the CDR3 is TGTGCCAGCAGTGAATTGTTCTTGAGCGAGCAGTACTTC. It encodes CASSELFLSEQYF.

This rearrangement joins TRBV10-3 to TRBJ2-1; D might be TRBD1 or TRBD2, each matching 5 bases. The CDR3 spans 16 residues. Looked up from germline, CDR1 is ENHRY and CDR2 is SYGVKD. The V and J ends lost 6 bases and 9 bases respectively, with 24 bases between them. In DNA, the CDR3 is TGTGCCATCAGGCTCCGGGATACTCTAAATGGGGGTGAGCAGTTCTTC. Encoded protein: CAIRLRDTLNGGEQFF.

This clonotype turned up a few times. At one of its ends the junction is not consistent with the germline gene, which may arise from a read error. This rearrangement joins TRBV5-6 to TRBJ2-1, with TRBD2 identical over 7 bases. Germline values: CDR1 SGHDT, CDR2 YYEEEE. The CDR3 runs 17 residues. The CDR3 here is CASSAEGPGGTYNEQLF. CDR3 DNA: TGTGCCAGCAGCGCCGAGGGTCCGGGGGGTACCTACAATGAGCAGCTCTTC. The variable domain in full, with the rest retrieved from reference TRBV5-6 and TRBJ2-1, is DAGVTQSPTHLIKTRGQQVTLRCSPKSGHDTVSWYQQALGQGPQFIFQYYEEEERQRGNFPDRFSGHQFPNYSSELNVNALLLGDSALYLCASSAEGPGGTYNEQLFGPGTRLTVL.

This clonotype was detected many times. The gene calls are TRBV30 and TRBJ1-1, with D possibly matching TRBD1 (6 bases). The CDR3 is made up of 12 amino acids. Deletions cut 0 bases from V and 9 bases from J, with 11 bases between. The germline CDR1 and CDR2 sequences are GTSNPN and SVGIG (reference sequence). Here the CDR3 reads CAWSVMDSQAFF. Here the CDR3 DNA reads TGTGCCTGGAGTGTTATGGACAGTCAAGCTTTCTTT. The full variable domain, with the rest looked up from reference TRBV30 and TRBJ1-1, is SQTIHQWPATLVQPVGSPLSLECTVEGTSNPNLYWYRQAAGRGLQLLFYSVGIGQISSEVPQNLSASRPQDRQFILSSKKLLLSDSGFYLCAWSVMDSQAFFGQGTRLTVV.

This clonotype was observed at least ten times. The chain uses TRBV27 and TRBJ1-4, with 7 nucleotides matching TRBD1. V lost 4 bases to trimming and J lost 4 bases; unmatched junction nucleotides: 6. The V gene's germline CDR1 is MNHEY and CDR2 SMNVEV (reference sequence). The CDR3 spans 15 residues. The CDR3 nucleotides are TGTGCCAGCAGTTCCCTCGACAGGGTTAATGAAAAACTGTTTTTT. Translated, it gives CASSSLDRVNEKLFF.

This clonotype has a count of ten or more. The gene calls are TRBV10-3 and TRBJ1-5, with D maybe TRBD1 (5 bases). The CDR3 is made up of 14 amino acids. CDR1 is ENHRY and CDR2 is SYGVKD in the germline V gene. Trimming pared 3 bases from V and 3 bases from J, leaving 9 bases between. CDR3 protein: CAISDGGTNQPQHF. The DNA for the CDR3 is TGTGCCATCAGTGATGGGGGAACCAATCAGCCCCAGCATTTT.

Worth noting for this clonotype: A much larger clone sits a single nucleotide away, making a read error possible. The rearrangement joins TRBV11-2 to TRBJ1-4; no definite D call. The CDR3 is made up of 16 amino acids. Per the germline V gene, CDR1 is SGHAT and CDR2 is FQNNGV. In DNA, the CDR3 is TGTGCCAGCAGCTTGTCAGGACTGCTAGGTGGTGAAAAACTGGTTTTT. Its protein is CASSLSGLLGGEKLVF.

This clonotype was detected a few times. A clone one base away is much larger, so this may be a read error. The CDR3 protein is CAGSWDREAFF. DNA of the CDR3: TGTGCCGGCAGCTGGGACAGAGAAGCTTTCTTT. The V and J genes are TRBV5-6 and TRBJ1-1; TRBD1 agrees at 7 bases. CDR1 and CDR2 (germline): SGHDT, YYEEEE. The CDR3 contains 11 residues.

This clonotype was detected a few times. The V gene is TRBV13, the J gene TRBJ1-2; the match to TRBD1 covers 8 bases. This CDR3 contains 17 residues. CDR1 and CDR2 from the germline V gene are PRHDT and FYEKMQ (reference sequence). V lost 4 bases, J lost 0 bases, and 10 bases stayed unmatched. DNA for the CDR3: TGTGCCAGCAGCTCGAGGGGGACAGGTCGACCTAACTATGGCTACACCTTC. It yields the protein CASSSRGTGRPNYGYTF.